This T cell receptor beta chain was sequenced in a study of cytomegalovirus exposure and HLA in healthy donors. For the study at large: Counted in an early data release were 85 million or so unique TCRs from HLA-typed donors.

Primers: 60 Vbeta forward and 13 Jbeta reverse. Method: immunoSEQ multiplex PCR; TCRdb's copy keeps in-frame clones and lacks some. The sample has tens of thousands of clones; about 67% are singletons. Points on this clone: Its antigen is not identified.

Findings of the study overall: Listed as cytomegalovirus-associated were 170 or so TCR beta chains. As was reported, the HLA-A and HLA-B alleles of most subjects were accurately predicted from TCR beta sequences. Another analysis was done later, and it associated 16,951 TCR beta sequences with HLA alleles at 0.05 false discovery rate.

Sequencing was done on a sample of PBMCs. This TCR derives from a man aged 25 to 40 in good health and CMV-seronegative.

The CDR3 bases are TGTGCCAGTAGTCTCAGGGGGCGCGTTGTTCTAAACACTGAAGCTTTCTTT. It codes for CASSLRGRVVLNTEAFF. The chain employs TRBV19 and TRBJ1-1; 8 bases line up with TRBD1. Germline V gene lookup returns CDR1 LNHDA and CDR2 SQIVND (reference sequence). V lost 5 bases to trimming and J lost 2 bases; unmatched junction nucleotides: 13. The CDR3 contains 17 residues.